The present T cell receptor (beta chain) was sequenced within a study of naive and memory T cell subsets (dated by TCRdb to 2016 to 2017). Looking at the study overall: The study applied an open-source, UMI-based TCR alpha and beta sequencing pipeline to sorted naive and memory peripheral blood T cell subsets. The functional CMV T cell responses agreed completely with IgG serology results. RNA was DNase-treated and reverse transcribed with TCR constant-region primers, mostly using SuperScript III.

At least ten counts were recorded for this clonotype. No cognate antigen has been identified for it. There are no base qualities to consult, and no much larger clone falls within one base. Here is what the overall study found, with its caveats: The abundance of TCRs followed a power law with an exponent that differed between naive and memory subsets yet stayed consistent across the three individuals. RNA-based TCR counts may be affected by expression changes linked to T cell activation and differentiation. Naive repertoires, especially CD8, contained a few larger clonotypes, possibly memory cells re-expressing CD45RA. Clonotypes were defined as single alpha or beta chain sequences, not paired alpha/beta receptors. Gini index rose and Shannon and inverse Simpson diversity fell from naive through CM, EM and EMRA in both CD4 and CD8 cells. No ground truth was available to validate the repertoire findings for the naive and memory subsets. Following error correction, more than 90% of naive TCR sequences occurred only once, which made naive abundance distributions much steeper than those of memory subsets.

TCR alpha and beta chain libraries were amplified separately from the second PCR step onward. The CMV status of each donor was determined by measuring IFNgamma production from CD4+ T cells after fresh PBMCs had been stimulated overnight with CMV viral lysate. CD4 T cells were positively selected with Miltenyi beads, followed by positive selection of CD8 T cells from the CD4-negative fraction. After staining for CD3, CD4, CD8, CD45RA, CD27 and a live/dead dye, cells were sorted on a BD Aria II into four subsets based on CD45RA and CD27. A few healthy volunteers provided blood, and the blood of each volunteer was split into CD4 and CD8 T cells and then into four differentiation subsets. About 120 ml of peripheral blood was drawn per donor, and PBMC were isolated by Ficoll-Paque PLUS density-gradient centrifugation. Sorted cells were lysed in RLT buffer, and RNA was extracted with a Qiagen RNeasy kit and stored at -80°C.

The germline V gene yields MNHEY for CDR1 and SVGEGT for CDR2. Relative to germline, V is 1 base shorter and J is 4 bases shorter, with 2 bases between their ends. The CDR3 has 12 amino acids, counting the end cysteine and phenylalanine. Just the 36-base CDR3 DNA is kept, in frame starting at base 1. Library creation used UMI-ligation and nested PCR. The beta constant-region primer was an equimolar mix of two oligonucleotides covering both TRBC1 and TRBC2. Four rounds of PCR, combining the SP2 primer with nested alpha and beta constant-region primers, were used to amplify the ligated cDNA. A single-stranded oligonucleotide bearing the SP2 primer plus a 12-nucleotide UMI was ligated onto the 3' end of the cDNA by T4 RNA ligase 1. The ligation reaction was incubated at 16°C for roughly 19-25 hours. PCR2 was typically performed as a SYBR Green qPCR and was stopped at a predetermined threshold so that over-amplification was prevented. All purifications after the first were performed with Agencourt AMPure XP magnetic beads. Libraries were quantified by Qubit and checked on a TapeStation, with a main peak expected near 650 bp. Sequencing of the pooled libraries was done on an Illumina MiSeq using v2 2x251 paired-end kits, which typically yielded roughly 0.95-2.2 million reads per sample. Libraries were pooled at approximately 3.7 nM per sample, and 5-7% PhiX was added to improve cluster recognition. Turning to the authors' computational methods: V and J genes were assigned to Demultiplexor-processed FASTQ reads by Decombinator through tag matching, with a single base-pair mismatch being allowed. UMIs were used by Collapsinator to correct both sequencing errors and frequency errors arising from PCR heterogeneity. TCRs were translated and CDR3s were extracted from the conserved cysteine to the FGXG phenylalanine by CDR3Translator, with non-productive sequences being flagged. Repertoires were subsampled to equal numbers of UMI-defined TCRs before Gini, Shannon entropy and inverse Simpson indices were calculated. Within the linear range, a power law was fitted by maximum likelihood to the distributions of clonotype abundance. When run on a single naive CD8 sample, MIGEC and the pipeline yielded similar UMI counts, similar unique TCR numbers and similar clonal distributions. In one analysis, naive TCRs that were also found in any memory subset of the same donor were excluded from the naive repertoire. The repertoires were searched for approximately 7,000 CMV-associated CDR3 sequences that had been compiled from VDJdb and a published dataset. TCRdb reanalyzed the raw reads on its own, using fastp at Q25 for trimming and MiXCR for clone calling, and kept in-frame beta chains. Rows matching on CDR3 protein sequence are summarized as one entry with the most common DNA and genes. These V and J calls originate from TCRdb's pipeline instead of the authors' own analysis. This sample gives 80,000 to 95,000 distinct CDR3 sequences in total; over 9% of them show up just once. About 1.3% of the sample is taken by the ten largest.

The rearrangement combines TRBV6-2 or TRBV6-3 with TRBJ2-1; confidence is insufficient to name the D gene. The TCR comes from a human donor in good health. The sequencing input was naive CD8+ T cells from blood. Taken with the paper, the label for cell subset or site translates to: naive T cells, CD45RA high CD27+. The encoded CDR3 is CASSYWYNEQFF. Here is the DNA: TGTGCCAGCAGTTACTGGTACAATGAGCAGTTCTTC.